This T cell receptor beta chain was observed in a study of cytomegalovirus exposure and HLA in healthy donors. PCR used 60 Vbeta primers and 13 Jbeta primers. Generated by immunoSEQ multiplex PCR, the TCRdb table keeps only in-frame clones and is missing some. The sample includes 150,000 to 200,000 clones. Sequences were obtained from PBMCs. The origin of this receptor is a woman aged 18 to 35 in good health and CMV-seropositive.

CDR3 protein: CASTQGVPVYTGELFF. The CDR3 region has the DNA TGTGCCAGCACCCAAGGAGTCCCAGTGTACACCGGGGAGCTGTTTTTT. V gene TRBV7-2 combines with J gene TRBJ2-2; D is ambiguous. This CDR3 is built from 16 residues. The germline V and J ends were trimmed by 7 bases and 3 bases, with 18 bases remaining between them. Germline CDR1 reads SGHTA; CDR2 reads FQGNSA.